Shown below are 30 T cell receptor beta chains from a single sample sequenced in a study of cytomegalovirus exposure and HLA in healthy donors. Primers: 60 Vbeta forward and 13 Jbeta reverse. Some clones are missing from TCRdb's copy, which holds only in-frame ones; the method was immunoSEQ multiplex PCR. The table lists fewer than 70,000 clones, just over 65% of them singletons. Sequenced sample: PBMCs. These receptor sequences come from a woman between 25 and 40 years old in good health and CMV-seronegative.

The rearrangement uses TRBV19 and TRBJ1-3; D might be TRBD1 (6 bases). Trimming stripped 6 bases from V and 4 bases from J, with 10 bases between. The CDR3 totals 13 residues. From germline, CDR1 is LNHDA and CDR2 SQIVND (reference sequence). For the CDR3, the DNA is TGTGCCAGTAGCTCTGACAGGGGAAACACCATATATTTT. Its translation is CASSSDRGNTIYF.

The J gene is TRBJ2-5, the V gene TRBV7-3; 7 bases align to TRBD2. The J segment lost 7 bases and the V segment lost 2 bases, leaving 4 bases of the junction unmatched. This CDR3 comprises 13 residues. Per germline, CDR1 SGHTA and CDR2 FQGTGA. CDR3 sequence reads: CASSLVGEGTQYF. The DNA for the CDR3 is TGTGCCAGCAGCTTAGTAGGGGAGGGGACCCAGTACTTC.

Only a few counts were recorded for this clone. The gene calls are TRBV27 and TRBJ1-2; no definite D call. The CDR3 runs 14 residues. The V end was cut by 5 bases, the J end by 4 bases, with 14 bases between. Germline values: CDR1 MNHEY, CDR2 SMNVEV (reference sequence). DNA for the CDR3: TGTGCCAGCAGTCCCGACCGGGGTCCCTATGGCTACACCTTC. This translates into CASSPDRGPYGYTF.

The chain couples TRBV6-1 to TRBJ1-4, with TRBD1 matching over 8 bases. V dropped 3 bases and J dropped 10; count of bases not matched to a gene: 4. This CDR3 is built from 13 residues. Germline CDR1 MNHNS, CDR2 SASEGT. The CDR3 is CASSDTGGVKLFF. The DNA of the CDR3 is TGTGCCAGCAGTGATACAGGGGGAGTAAAACTGTTTTTT.

The chain couples TRBV5-4 to TRBJ2-1, with D possibly matching TRBD2 (5 bases). This CDR3 is built from 16 residues. Germline V gives CDR1 SGHNT, CDR2 YYREEE (reference sequence). With 5 bases removed from V and 7 bases from J, the gap between germline ends came to 22 bases. The CDR3: CASSSEGWLYNNEQFF. For the CDR3, the DNA is TGTGCCAGCAGTTCCGAGGGTTGGCTTTACAATAATGAGCAGTTCTTC.

The rearrangement links TRBV4-1 to TRBJ2-2; the match to TRBD2 covers 11 bases. With V trimmed by 3 bases and J by 6 bases, 6 bases remained unmatched. Germline V gene sequence: CDR1 MGHRA, CDR2 YSYEKL. The CDR3 consists of 16 residues. In nucleotides, the CDR3 is TGCGCCAGCAGCCATTTAGCGGGGGGGCCGGCCGGGGAGCTGTTTTTT. Its protein product is CASSHLAGGPAGELFF.

V and J are TRBV30 and TRBJ2-6, with D possibly matching TRBD1 (5 bases). Germline V gene data show CDR1 as GTSNPN and CDR2 as SVGIG (reference sequence). With 5 bases removed from V and 10 bases from J, the gap between germline ends came to 15 bases. The CDR3 runs to 13 residues. This CDR3 is CAWSTGPANVLTF. The CDR3 DNA is TGTGCCTGGTCCACAGGCCCAGCTAACGTCCTGACTTTC.

The chain carries TRBV5-1 and TRBJ1-2; 10 bases align to TRBD1. The germline CDR1 and CDR2 sequences are SGHRS and YFSETQ. J lost 8 bases, V lost 0 bases, and 4 bases had no gene match. The CDR3 has 14 residues. The CDR3 loop is CASSLDGTGVGYTF. The CDR3 bases are TGCGCCAGCAGCTTGGATGGGACAGGGGTAGGCTACACCTTC.

The V gene is TRBV7-2, the J gene TRBJ2-7, with 8 bases aligning to TRBD2. The CDR3 is 15 amino acids. V gave up 2 bases and J gave up 0 bases; unmatched junction bases: 3. Per germline, CDR1 SGHTA and CDR2 FQGNSA. CDR3 amino acids: CASSLSGGPSYEQYF. Written as DNA, the CDR3 is TGTGCCAGCAGCTTAAGCGGGGGTCCCTCCTACGAGCAGTACTTC.

The chain recombines TRBV6-5 with TRBJ1-5; TRBD1 matches 9 bases. CDR1 and CDR2 from the germline V gene are MNHEY and SVGAGI. CDR3 length: 15 amino acids. V shed 6 bases, J shed 2 bases, and the junction held 5 bases outside the gene matches. The CDR3 reads CASRFGTGRNQPQHF. The CDR3, as DNA: TGTGCCAGCAGGTTCGGGACAGGGCGCAATCAGCCCCAGCATTTT.

This clone has only a few counts. This sequence joins TRBV19 and TRBJ1-1, with a weak D call TRBD1 (5 bases). Germline assignment: CDR1 LNHDA and CDR2 SQIVND (reference sequence). Between the trimmed V and J ends, which lost 9 bases and 8 bases, there was a span of 16 bases. There are 12 residues in the CDR3. The CDR3 DNA sequence: TGTGCCAGCGGATCAGGGTTAAAAGAAGCTTTCTTT. Translating it yields CASGSGLKEAFF.

In DNA, the CDR3 is TGTGCCAGCAGTACTGGGGGGATCGTTCGGAATTCACCCCTCCACTTT. It encodes CASSTGGIVRNSPLHF. This chain uses TRBV28 with TRBJ1-6; tentatively, D is TRBD1 (5 bases). The CDR3 contains 16 residues. Trimming cost V 5 bases and J 7 bases, with 18 bases left between them. Germline lookup yields CDR1 MDHEN and CDR2 SYDVKM.

The genes are TRBV7-3 and TRBJ2-3; tentative D call: TRBD2 (6 bases). V was trimmed by 0 bases and J by 1 base, leaving 8 bases between them. The CDR3 contains 15 residues. Germline CDR1 and CDR2: SGHTA and FQGTGA. The CDR3: CASSLTGEGTDTQYF. CDR3 in DNA: TGTGCCAGCAGCTTAACGGGGGAGGGCACAGATACGCAGTATTTT.

J is TRBJ2-1 and V is TRBV5-1, with 10 positions matching TRBD1. The CDR3 runs to 16 residues. With 1 base clipped from V and 3 bases from J, the junction kept 4 bases outside the gene matches. The V gene's germline CDR1 is SGHRS and CDR2 YFSETQ. The CDR3 coding sequence is TGCGCCAGCAGCTTGCAGGGGACAGGGGTCTACAATGAGCAGTTCTTC. Encoded protein: CASSLQGTGVYNEQFF. Drawing the rest from reference TRBV5-1 and TRBJ2-1, the complete variable domain is KAGVTQTPRYLIKTRGQQVTLSCSPISGHRSVSWYQQTPGQGLQFLFEYFSETQRNKGNFPGRFSGRQFSNSRSEMNVSTLELGDSALYLCASSLQGTGVYNEQFFGPGTRLTVL.

The chain joins TRBV4-3 to TRBJ2-2; TRBD2 matches 12 bases. The CDR3 contains 17 residues. The germline CDR1 and CDR2 sequences are LGHNA and YSLEER. V shed 1 base and J 7 bases; nucleotides not matched to a gene: 7. CDR3 sequence: CASSQGLAGGYVGELFF. In DNA form, the CDR3 reads TGCGCCAGCAGCCAAGGGCTAGCGGGGGGGTATGTCGGGGAGCTGTTTTTT.

The chain is built from TRBV6-5 and TRBJ2-7; D possibly corresponds to TRBD1 (5 bases). The CDR3 consists of 13 residues. CDR1 and CDR2 (germline): MNHEY, SVGAGI. Trimming took 9 bases from V and 2 from J, leaving 14 bases between them. The CDR3, as DNA: TGTGCCAGTTCACCCGACAGTGCCTACGAGCAGTACTTC. Translated: CASSPDSAYEQYF.

The chain links TRBV7-3 to TRBJ2-3, with D unclear. From germline, CDR1 is SGHTA and CDR2 FQGTGA. V lost 5 bases and J 5 bases, leaving 17 bases between the germline ends. CDR3 length: 15 amino acids. The DNA of the CDR3 is TGTGCCAGCAGCCGGTCGGGTTTGGTGCAAGATACGCAGTATTTT. Its protein product is CASSRSGLVQDTQYF.

The rearrangement links TRBV4-3 to TRBJ2-3, with D maybe TRBD1 (5 bases). The CDR3 contains 14 residues. The V end was cut by 4 bases, the J end by 2 bases, with 10 bases between. Germline V gene data show CDR1 as LGHNA and CDR2 as YSLEER. CDR3 DNA: TGCGCCAGCAGCCCTAGGGGAACCACAGATACGCAGTATTTT. This translates into CASSPRGTTDTQYF.

The rearrangement joins TRBV28 to TRBJ2-7; TRBD1 might be the D (5 bases). V dropped 4 bases and J dropped 7 bases, with 11 bases sitting between them. This CDR3 is built from 12 residues. Germline V lookup: CDR1 MDHEN, CDR2 SYDVKM. CDR3 region: CASSSGPKEQYF. CDR3 coding DNA: TGTGCCAGCAGTTCAGGGCCCAAGGAGCAGTACTTC.

The gene calls are TRBV29-1 and TRBJ1-2; D gene uncertain. The germline gives CDR1 SQVTM, CDR2 ANQGSEA. The CDR3 totals 11 residues. The germline V and J ends were trimmed by 0 bases and 8 bases, with 7 bases remaining between them. The DNA of the CDR3 is TGCAGCGTTGAAGAGCCGACAGGCTACACCTTC. Its protein product is CSVEEPTGYTF. The variable domain in full, completed from reference TRBV29-1 and TRBJ1-2, reads SAVISQKPSRDICQRGTSLTIQCQVDSQVTMMFWYRQQPGQSLTLIATANQGSEATYESGFVIDKFPISRPNLTFSTLTVSNMSPEDSSIYLCSVEEPTGYTFGSGTRLTVV.

J is TRBJ2-3 and V is TRBV19; 9 bases are shared with TRBD1. Per germline, CDR1 LNHDA and CDR2 SQIVND (reference sequence). V was clipped by 7 bases and J by 3 bases; unmatched bases: 17. This CDR3 spans 18 amino acids. The chain's CDR3 is CASTLQGAGTGTTDTQYF. CDR3 in DNA: TGTGCCAGTACACTCCAGGGCGCCGGGACAGGGACGACAGATACGCAGTATTTT. Full variable domain (rest looked up from reference TRBV19 and TRBJ2-3): DGGITQSPKYLFRKEGQNVTLSCEQNLNHDAMYWYRQDPGQGLRLIYYSQIVNDFQKGDIAEGYSVSREKKESFPLTVTSAQKNPTAFYLCASTLQGAGTGTTDTQYFGPGTRLTVL.

The gene calls are TRBV25-1 and TRBJ2-7, with a weak D call TRBD1 (7 bases). The CDR3 has 15 residues. Trimming shortened V by 6 bases and J by 3 bases, and 18 bases separated the two germline ends. The germline V gene has CDR1 MGHDK and CDR2 SYGVNS. The CDR3 spells CASRLTGRGGYEQYF. The CDR3 DNA sequence: TGTGCCAGCAGGCTGACAGGGCGGGGAGGCTACGAGCAGTACTTC.

V usage is TRBV7-3 and J usage is TRBJ2-5; perhaps TRBD2 as D (6 bases). Trimming cost V 0 bases and J 4 bases, with 9 bases left between them. Per the germline V gene, CDR1 is SGHTA and CDR2 is FQGTGA. The CDR3 covers 14 residues. The chain's CDR3 is CASSLTGGLETQYF. The CDR3, as DNA: TGTGCCAGCAGCTTAACGGGGGGTTTAGAGACCCAGTACTTC.

This clone was seen more than once but under ten times. The genes are TRBV5-6 and TRBJ2-3; 9 bases line up with TRBD1. The junction had 2 bases not matched to a gene; V was cut back by 7 bases and J by 2 bases. This CDR3 region has 13 residues. CDR1 is SGHDT, CDR2 YYEEEE, per germline. CDR3 sequence reads: CASGDRVTDTQYF. CDR3 nucleotides: TGTGCCAGCGGGGACAGGGTCACAGATACGCAGTATTTT.

This rearrangement joins TRBV7-2 to TRBJ1-2; tentatively, D is TRBD1 (6 bases). Germline V lookup: CDR1 SGHTA, CDR2 FQGNSA. Trimming took 3 bases from V and 0 from J, leaving 14 bases between them. This CDR3 has 16 residues. CDR3 sequence: CASSLGAGATNYGYTF. For the CDR3, the DNA is TGTGCCAGCAGCTTGGGGGCAGGGGCTACTAACTATGGCTACACCTTC.

The chain joins TRBV7-3 to TRBJ1-1; 8 nucleotides align to TRBD1. The germline V gene encodes CDR1 SGHTA and CDR2 FQGTGA. This CDR3 region has 18 residues. The V gene end was trimmed by 1 base and the J gene end by 0 bases; junction bases not matched to a gene: 10. The CDR3 nucleotides are TGTGCCAGCAGCTTAAGGGGGGGGACAGGTCTTTTGAACACTGAAGCTTTCTTT. This encodes CASSLRGGTGLLNTEAFF.

The chain has TRBV28 and TRBJ1-1; D is undetermined. V was cut by 5 bases and J by 1 base, with 14 bases left in between. CDR3 size: 15 residues. The V gene's germline CDR1 is MDHEN and CDR2 SYDVKM. The CDR3, as DNA: TGTGCCAGCAGTCTCCCGATTTGGAGGAACACTGAAGCTTTCTTT. It yields the protein CASSLPIWRNTEAFF.

V and J are TRBV11-3 and TRBJ2-6, with no clear D. The CDR3 has 14 residues. Germline V gene lookup returns CDR1 SGHNT and CDR2 YENEEA. Deletions cut 5 bases from V and 0 bases from J, with 5 bases between. Here the CDR3 reads CASSPSSGANVLTF. The CDR3, as DNA: TGTGCCAGCAGCCCGAGCTCTGGGGCCAACGTCCTGACTTTC.

This clone was seen at least ten times. The chain couples TRBV28 to TRBJ1-5; 7 nucleotides align to TRBD1. Germline CDR1 MDHEN, CDR2 SYDVKM. The CDR3 is made up of 15 amino acids. J gave up 2 bases and V 5 bases, and 6 bases lay outside the gene matches. As DNA, the CDR3 is TGTGCCAGCAGTCATTACAGGGGAGGCAATCAGCCCCAGCATTTT. Amino acids: CASSHYRGGNQPQHF.

This clone was counted once. The chain carries TRBV2 and TRBJ1-2; D possibly corresponds to TRBD1 (6 bases). Germline V CDR1 and CDR2: SNHLY, FYNNEI. Trimming left V 2 bases short and J 2 bases short, with 6 bases between. The CDR3 is made up of 13 amino acids. As DNA, the CDR3 is TGTGCCAGCAGTGAACAGGGGAACTATGGCTACACCTTC. The encoded protein is CASSEQGNYGYTF. Filled out from reference TRBV2 and TRBJ1-2, the complete variable domain reads EPEVTQTPSHQVTQMGQEVILRCVPISNHLYFYWYRQILGQKVEFLVSFYNNEISEKSEIFDDQFSVERPDGSNFTLKIRSTKLEDSAMYFCASSEQGNYGYTFGSGTRLTVV.